The source of this T cell receptor beta chain is a study of PD-1 blockade in classical Hodgkin lymphoma. General study findings and limits: CD4+ TCR diversity climbed significantly by C4D1, unlike CD8+ TCR diversity.

Trimming stripped 0 bases from V and 5 bases from J, with 12 bases between. Germline-derived CDR1 and CDR2 are SGDLS and YYNGEE. This CDR3 spans 14 amino acids. TCRdb's copy holds only in-frame clones and misses some; the assay was immunoSEQ multiplex PCR. Here the sample spans around 58,000 clones, roughly 90% being singletons. All patients relapsed after autologous stem cell transplantation, and brentuximab vedotin exposure varied. As regards this clone: Its antigen is not identified.

The chain links TRBV9 to TRBJ2-7; D unresolved. This sample comprised peripheral blood mononuclear cells (PBMCs), obtained at baseline. The receptor's source is a human donor with classical Hodgkin lymphoma. The CDR3 reads CASSVEGGRDEQYF. The CDR3 DNA follows: TGTGCCAGCAGCGTAGAGGGCGGACGTGACGAGCAGTACTTC.